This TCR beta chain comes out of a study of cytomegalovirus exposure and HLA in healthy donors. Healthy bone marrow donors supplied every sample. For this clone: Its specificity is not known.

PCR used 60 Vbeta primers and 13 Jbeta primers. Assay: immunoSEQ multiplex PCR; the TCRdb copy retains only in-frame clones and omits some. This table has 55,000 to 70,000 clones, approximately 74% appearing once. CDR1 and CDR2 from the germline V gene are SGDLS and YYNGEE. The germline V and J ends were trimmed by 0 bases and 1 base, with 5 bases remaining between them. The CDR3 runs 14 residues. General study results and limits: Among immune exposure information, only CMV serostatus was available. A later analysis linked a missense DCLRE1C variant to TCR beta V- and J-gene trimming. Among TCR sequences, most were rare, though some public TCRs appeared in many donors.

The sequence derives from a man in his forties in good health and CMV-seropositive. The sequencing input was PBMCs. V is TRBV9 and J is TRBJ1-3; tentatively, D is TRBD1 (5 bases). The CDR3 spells CASSVAGSGNTIYF. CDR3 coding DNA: TGTGCCAGCAGCGTAGCAGGGTCTGGAAACACCATATATTTT.